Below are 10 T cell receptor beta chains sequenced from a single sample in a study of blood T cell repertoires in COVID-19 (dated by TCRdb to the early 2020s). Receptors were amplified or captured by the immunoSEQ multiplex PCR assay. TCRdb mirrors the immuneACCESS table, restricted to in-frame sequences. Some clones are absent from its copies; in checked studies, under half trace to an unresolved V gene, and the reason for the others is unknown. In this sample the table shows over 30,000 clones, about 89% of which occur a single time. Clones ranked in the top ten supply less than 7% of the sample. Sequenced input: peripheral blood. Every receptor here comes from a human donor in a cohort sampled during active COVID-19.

CDR3 amino acids: CAWRPSNNSPLHF. CDR3 coding DNA: TGTGCCTGGAGACCGAGCAATAATTCACCCCTCCACTTT. V is TRBV30 and J is TRBJ1-6; D unresolved. Trimming took 3 bases from V and 5 from J, leaving 8 bases between them. Germline V gene lookup returns CDR1 GTSNPN and CDR2 SVGIG (reference sequence). The CDR3 consists of 13 residues.

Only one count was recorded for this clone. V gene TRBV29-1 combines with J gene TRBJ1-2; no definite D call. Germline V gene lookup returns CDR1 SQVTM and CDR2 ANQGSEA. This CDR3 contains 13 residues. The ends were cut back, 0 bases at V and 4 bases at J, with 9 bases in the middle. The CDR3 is CSVEDRSLYGYTF. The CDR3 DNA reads TGCAGCGTTGAAGACAGGTCACTCTATGGCTACACCTTC.

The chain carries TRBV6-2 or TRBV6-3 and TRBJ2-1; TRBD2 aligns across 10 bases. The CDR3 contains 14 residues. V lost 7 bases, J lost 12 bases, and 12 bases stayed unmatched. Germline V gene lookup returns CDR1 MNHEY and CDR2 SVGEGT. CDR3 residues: CASNPSGSPRWQFF. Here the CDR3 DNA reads TGTGCCAGCAACCCTAGCGGGAGTCCGAGATGGCAGTTCTTC.

The CDR3 region is CAIRSGNYNEQFF. The CDR3, as DNA: TGTGCCATCAGGTCCGGGAACTACAATGAGCAGTTCTTC. The chain joins TRBV10-3 to TRBJ2-1; perhaps TRBD2 as D (5 bases). V lost 6 bases, J lost 3 bases, and 9 bases lay in between. This CDR3 is 13 amino acids long. Per the germline V gene, CDR1 is ENHRY and CDR2 is SYGVKD.

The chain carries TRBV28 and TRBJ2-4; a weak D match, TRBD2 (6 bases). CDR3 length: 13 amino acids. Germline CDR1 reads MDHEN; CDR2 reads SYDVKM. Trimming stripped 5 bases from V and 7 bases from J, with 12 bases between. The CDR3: CASSGGLRNIQYF. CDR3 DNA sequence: TGTGCCAGCAGTGGGGGACTGAGGAACATTCAGTACTTC.

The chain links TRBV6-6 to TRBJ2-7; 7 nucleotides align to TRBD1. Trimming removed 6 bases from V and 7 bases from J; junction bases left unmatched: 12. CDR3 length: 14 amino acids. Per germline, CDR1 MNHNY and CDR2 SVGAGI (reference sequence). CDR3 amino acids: CASSRTGGGREQYV. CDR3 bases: TGTGCCAGCAGCCGGACAGGCGGTGGGCGGGAGCAGTACGTC.

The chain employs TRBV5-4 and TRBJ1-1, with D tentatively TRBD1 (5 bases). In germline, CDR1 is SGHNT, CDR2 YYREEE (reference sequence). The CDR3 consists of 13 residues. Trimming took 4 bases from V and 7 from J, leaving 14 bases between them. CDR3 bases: TGTGCCAGCAGCCTCAGGGTTCATGGTGAAGCTTTCTTT. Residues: CASSLRVHGEAFF.

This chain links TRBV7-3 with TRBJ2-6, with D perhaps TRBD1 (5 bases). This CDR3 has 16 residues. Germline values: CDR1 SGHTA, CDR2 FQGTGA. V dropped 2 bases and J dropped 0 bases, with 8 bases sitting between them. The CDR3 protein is CASSLVGASGANVLTF. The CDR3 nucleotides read TGTGCCAGCAGCTTAGTTGGGGCCTCTGGGGCCAACGTCCTGACTTTC.

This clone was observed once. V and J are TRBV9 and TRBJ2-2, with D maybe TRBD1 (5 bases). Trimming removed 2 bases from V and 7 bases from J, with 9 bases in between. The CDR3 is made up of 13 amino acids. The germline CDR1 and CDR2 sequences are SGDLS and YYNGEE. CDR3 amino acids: CASSVQGIGELFF. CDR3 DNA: TGTGCCAGCAGCGTCCAGGGTATCGGGGAGCTGTTTTTT.

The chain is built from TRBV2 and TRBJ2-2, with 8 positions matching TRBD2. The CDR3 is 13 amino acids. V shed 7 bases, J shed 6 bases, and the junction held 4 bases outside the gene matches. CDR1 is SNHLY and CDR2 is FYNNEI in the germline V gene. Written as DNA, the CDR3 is TGTGCCAGCACGGGGACTAGTCCCGGGGAGCTGTTTTTT. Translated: CASTGTSPGELFF.